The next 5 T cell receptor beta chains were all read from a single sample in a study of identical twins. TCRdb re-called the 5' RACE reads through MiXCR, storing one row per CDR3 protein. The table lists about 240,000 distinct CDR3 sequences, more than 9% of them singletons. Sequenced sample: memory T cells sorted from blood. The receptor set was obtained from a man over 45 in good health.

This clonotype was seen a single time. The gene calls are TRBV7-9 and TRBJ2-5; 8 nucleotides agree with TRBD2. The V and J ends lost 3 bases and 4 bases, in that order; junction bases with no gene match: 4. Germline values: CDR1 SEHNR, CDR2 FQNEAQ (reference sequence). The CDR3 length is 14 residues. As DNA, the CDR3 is TGTGCCAGCAGCTTCGGGGGGGCAGGAGAGACCCAGTACTTC. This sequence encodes CASSFGGAGETQYF.

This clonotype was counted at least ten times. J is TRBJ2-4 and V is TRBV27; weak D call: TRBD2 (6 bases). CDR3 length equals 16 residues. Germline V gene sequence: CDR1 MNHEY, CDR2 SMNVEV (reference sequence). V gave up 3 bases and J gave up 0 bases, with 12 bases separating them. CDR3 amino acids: CASSFPAGLAKNIQYF. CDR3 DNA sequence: TGTGCCAGCAGTTTCCCAGCGGGCCTAGCCAAAAACATTCAGTACTTC.

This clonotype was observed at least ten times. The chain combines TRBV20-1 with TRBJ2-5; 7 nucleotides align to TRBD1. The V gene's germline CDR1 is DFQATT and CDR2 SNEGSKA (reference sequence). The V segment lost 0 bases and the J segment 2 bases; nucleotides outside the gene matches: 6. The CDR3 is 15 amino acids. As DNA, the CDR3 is TGCAGTGCTAGAGATCAGAGGACAGGACAAGAGACCCAGTACTTC. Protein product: CSARDQRTGQETQYF.

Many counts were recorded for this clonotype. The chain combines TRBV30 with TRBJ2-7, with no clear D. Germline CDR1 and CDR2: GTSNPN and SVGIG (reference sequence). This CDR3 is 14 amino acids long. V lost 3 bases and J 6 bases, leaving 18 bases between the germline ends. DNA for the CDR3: TGTGCCTGGAGAAGTGGGGTTCTGTTGTCCGAGCAGTACTTC. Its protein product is CAWRSGVLLSEQYF. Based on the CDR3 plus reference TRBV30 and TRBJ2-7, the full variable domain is SQTIHQWPATLVQPVGSPLSLECTVEGTSNPNLYWYRQAAGRGLQLLFYSVGIGQISSEVPQNLSASRPQDRQFILSSKKLLLSDSGFYLCAWRSGVLLSEQYFGPGTRLTVT.

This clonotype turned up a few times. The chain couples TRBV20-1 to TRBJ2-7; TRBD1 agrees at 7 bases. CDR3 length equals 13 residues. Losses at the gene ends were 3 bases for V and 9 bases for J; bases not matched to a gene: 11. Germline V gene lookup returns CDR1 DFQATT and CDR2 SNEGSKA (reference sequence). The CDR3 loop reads CSASSPTGPGQYF. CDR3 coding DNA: TGCAGTGCTAGTTCCCCGACAGGGCCGGGGCAGTACTTC.